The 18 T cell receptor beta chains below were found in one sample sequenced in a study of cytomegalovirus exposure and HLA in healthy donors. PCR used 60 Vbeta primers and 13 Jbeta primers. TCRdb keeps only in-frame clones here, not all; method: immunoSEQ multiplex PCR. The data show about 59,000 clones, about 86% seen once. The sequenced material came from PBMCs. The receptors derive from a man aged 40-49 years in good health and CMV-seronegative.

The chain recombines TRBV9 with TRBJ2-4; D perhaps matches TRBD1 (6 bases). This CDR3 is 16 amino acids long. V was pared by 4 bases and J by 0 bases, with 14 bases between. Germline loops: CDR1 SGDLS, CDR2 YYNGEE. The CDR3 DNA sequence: TGTGCCAGCAGCCCTTTCCAGGGGATAGCCAAAAACATTCAGTACTTC. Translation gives CASSPFQGIAKNIQYF. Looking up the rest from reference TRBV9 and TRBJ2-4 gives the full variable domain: DSGVTQTPKHLITATGQRVTLRCSPRSGDLSVYWYQQSLDQGLQFLIQYYNGEERAKGNILERFSAQQFPDLHSELNLSSLELGDSALYFCASSPFQGIAKNIQYFGAGTRLSVL.

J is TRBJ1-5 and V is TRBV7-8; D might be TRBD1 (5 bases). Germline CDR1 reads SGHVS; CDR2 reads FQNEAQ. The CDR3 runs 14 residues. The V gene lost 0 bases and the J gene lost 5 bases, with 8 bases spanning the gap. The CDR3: CASSLAQGYQPQHF. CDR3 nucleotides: TGTGCCAGCAGCTTAGCCCAGGGATATCAGCCCCAGCATTTT. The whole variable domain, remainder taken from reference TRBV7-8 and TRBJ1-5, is GAGVSQSPRYKVAKRGQDVALRCDPISGHVSLFWYQQALGQGPEFLTYFQNEAQLDKSGLPSDRFFAERPEGSVSTLKIQRTQQEDSAVYLCASSLAQGYQPQHFGDGTRLSIL.

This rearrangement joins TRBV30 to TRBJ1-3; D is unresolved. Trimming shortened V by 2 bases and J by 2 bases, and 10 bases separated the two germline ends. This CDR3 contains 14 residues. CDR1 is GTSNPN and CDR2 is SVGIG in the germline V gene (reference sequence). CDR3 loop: CAWSPEPTGNTIYF. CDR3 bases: TGTGCCTGGAGTCCCGAGCCGACTGGAAACACCATATATTTT.

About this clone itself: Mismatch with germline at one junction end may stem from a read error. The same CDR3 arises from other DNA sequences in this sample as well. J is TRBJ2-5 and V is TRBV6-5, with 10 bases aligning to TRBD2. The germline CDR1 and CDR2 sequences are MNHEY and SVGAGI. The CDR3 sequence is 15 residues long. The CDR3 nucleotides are TGCGCCAGCAGTTACGCTAGCGGGGGCAAGGAGACCCAGTACTTC. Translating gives CASSYASGGKETQYF.

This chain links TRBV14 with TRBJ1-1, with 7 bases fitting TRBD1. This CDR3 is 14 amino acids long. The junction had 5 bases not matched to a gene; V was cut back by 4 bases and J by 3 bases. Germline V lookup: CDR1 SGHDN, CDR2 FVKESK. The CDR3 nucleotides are TGTGCCAGCAGCCCGGGACAGTGGGACACTGAAGCTTTCTTT. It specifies CASSPGQWDTEAFF.

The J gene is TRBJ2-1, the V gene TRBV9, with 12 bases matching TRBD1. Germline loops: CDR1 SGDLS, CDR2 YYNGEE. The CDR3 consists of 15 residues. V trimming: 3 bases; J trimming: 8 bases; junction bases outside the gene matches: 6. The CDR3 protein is CASSARDRGQDEQFF. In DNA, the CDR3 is TGTGCCAGCAGCGCCCGGGACAGGGGGCAGGATGAGCAGTTCTTC. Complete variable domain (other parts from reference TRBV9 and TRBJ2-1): DSGVTQTPKHLITATGQRVTLRCSPRSGDLSVYWYQQSLDQGLQFLIQYYNGEERAKGNILERFSAQQFPDLHSELNLSSLELGDSALYFCASSARDRGQDEQFFGPGTRLTVL.

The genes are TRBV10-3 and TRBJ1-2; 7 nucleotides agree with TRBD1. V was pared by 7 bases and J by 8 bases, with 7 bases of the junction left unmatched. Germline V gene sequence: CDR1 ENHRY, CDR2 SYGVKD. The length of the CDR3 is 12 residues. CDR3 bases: TGTGCCATCACTACGACAGGGACGGGCTACACCTTC. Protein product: CAITTTGTGYTF.

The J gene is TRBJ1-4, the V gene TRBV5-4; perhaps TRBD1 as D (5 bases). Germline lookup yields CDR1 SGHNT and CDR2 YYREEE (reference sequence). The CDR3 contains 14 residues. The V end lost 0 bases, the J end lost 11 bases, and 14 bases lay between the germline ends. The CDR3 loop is CASSLDQGTRKLFF. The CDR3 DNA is TGTGCCAGCAGCTTGGATCAGGGTACGCGGAAACTGTTTTTT.

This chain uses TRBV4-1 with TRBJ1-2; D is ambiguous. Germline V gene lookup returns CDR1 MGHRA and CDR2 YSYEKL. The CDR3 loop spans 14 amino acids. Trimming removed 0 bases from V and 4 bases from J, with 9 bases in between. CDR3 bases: TGCGCCAGCAGCCAAGATCTCAGCGGCTATGGCTACACCTTC. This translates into CASSQDLSGYGYTF.

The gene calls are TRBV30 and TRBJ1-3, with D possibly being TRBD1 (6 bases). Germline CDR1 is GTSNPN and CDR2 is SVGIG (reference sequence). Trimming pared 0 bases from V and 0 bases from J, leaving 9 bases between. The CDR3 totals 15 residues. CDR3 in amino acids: CAWSVWTDSGNTIYF. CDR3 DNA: TGTGCCTGGAGTGTGTGGACAGACTCTGGAAACACCATATATTTT.

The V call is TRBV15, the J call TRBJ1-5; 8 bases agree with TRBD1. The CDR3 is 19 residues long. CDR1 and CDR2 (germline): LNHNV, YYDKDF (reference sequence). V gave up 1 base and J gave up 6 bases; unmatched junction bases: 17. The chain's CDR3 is CATSRVQMGARGPSQPQHF. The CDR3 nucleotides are TGTGCCACCAGCAGAGTCCAAATGGGAGCCAGGGGGCCAAGTCAGCCCCAGCATTTT.

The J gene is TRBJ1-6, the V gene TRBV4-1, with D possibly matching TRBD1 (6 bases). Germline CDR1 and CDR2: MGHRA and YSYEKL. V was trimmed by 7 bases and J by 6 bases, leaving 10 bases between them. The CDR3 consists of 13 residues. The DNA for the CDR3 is TGCGCCAGCACCCTACAGGGTAATTCACCCCTCCACTTT. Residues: CASTLQGNSPLHF.

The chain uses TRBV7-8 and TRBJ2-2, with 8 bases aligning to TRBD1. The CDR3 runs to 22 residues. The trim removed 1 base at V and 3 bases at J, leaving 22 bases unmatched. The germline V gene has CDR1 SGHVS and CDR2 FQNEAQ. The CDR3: CASSLGQPGQVKSAHYTGELFF. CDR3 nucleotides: TGTGCCAGCAGCTTAGGCCAGCCGGGACAGGTCAAGTCGGCCCACTACACCGGGGAGCTGTTTTTT.

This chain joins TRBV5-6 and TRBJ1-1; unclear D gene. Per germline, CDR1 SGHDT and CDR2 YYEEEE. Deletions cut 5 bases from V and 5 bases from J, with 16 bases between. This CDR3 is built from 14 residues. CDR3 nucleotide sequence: TGTGCCAGCAGTCAAGACCATAGCCTAACTGAAGCTTTCTTT. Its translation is CASSQDHSLTEAFF.

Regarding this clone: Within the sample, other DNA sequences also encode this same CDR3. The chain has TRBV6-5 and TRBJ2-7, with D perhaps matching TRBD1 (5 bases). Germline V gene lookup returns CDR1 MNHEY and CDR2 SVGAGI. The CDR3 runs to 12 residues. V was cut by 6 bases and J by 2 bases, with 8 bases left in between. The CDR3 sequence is CASRGPPYEQYV. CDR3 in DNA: TGTGCCAGCAGGGGGCCTCCCTACGAGCAGTACGTC.

For the CDR3, the DNA is TGTGCCAGCAGGCTGGGACAGCAAGAGACCCAGTACTTC. The encoded protein is CASRLGQQETQYF. The chain employs TRBV5-4 and TRBJ2-5; 7 bases are shared with TRBD1. V lost 5 bases, J lost 2 bases, and 3 bases stayed unmatched. The germline V gene has CDR1 SGHNT and CDR2 YYREEE (reference sequence). This CDR3 has 13 residues.

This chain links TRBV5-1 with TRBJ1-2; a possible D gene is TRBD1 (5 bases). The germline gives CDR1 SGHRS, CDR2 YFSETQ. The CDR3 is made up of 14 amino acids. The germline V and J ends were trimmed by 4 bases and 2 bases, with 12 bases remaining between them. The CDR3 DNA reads TGCGCCAGCAGCACGCTAACAGGAAACTATGGCTACACCTTC. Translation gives CASSTLTGNYGYTF.

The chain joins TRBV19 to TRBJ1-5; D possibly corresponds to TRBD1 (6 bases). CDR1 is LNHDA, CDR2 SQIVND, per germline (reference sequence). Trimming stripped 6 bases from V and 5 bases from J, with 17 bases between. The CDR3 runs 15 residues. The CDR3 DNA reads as TGTGCCAGTAGGTCAGGGGCTATAACCTATCAGCCCCAGCATTTT. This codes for CASRSGAITYQPQHF.